The rows below give T cell receptor beta chains drawn from one sample of a study of blood T cell repertoires in COVID-19. Using immunoSEQ multiplex PCR, the repertoire was profiled, and TCRdb retains in-frame clones only, with some absent. Here the sample spans under 250,000 clones, 88% being singletons. The sequenced sample was peripheral blood. The receptors come from a man older than 75 with acute or convalescent COVID-19. Both conserved end residues are part of each CDR3. The order of the fields is V gene, J gene, CDR3 length, CDR3 protein.

v_call: TRBV28; j_call: TRBJ2-1; cdr3_length: 14; cdr3_aa: CASSFSGGYNEQFF
v_call: TRBV5-1; j_call: TRBJ1-2; cdr3_length: 13; cdr3_aa: CASSLAGGNFYTF
v_call: TRBV27; j_call: TRBJ2-1; cdr3_length: 16; cdr3_aa: CASSSGYSRLNNEQFF
v_call: TRBV6-1; j_call: TRBJ1-5; cdr3_length: 15; cdr3_aa: CASSDRQGGNQPQHF
v_call: TRBV6-5; j_call: TRBJ2-7; cdr3_length: 15; cdr3_aa: CASRDSGQHSYEQYF
v_call: TRBV5-4; j_call: TRBJ2-7; cdr3_length: 16; cdr3_aa: CASSPGQGRGSYEQYF
v_call: TRBV19; j_call: TRBJ2-7; cdr3_length: 12; cdr3_aa: CASSTLQGEQYF
v_call: TRBV5-1; j_call: TRBJ2-2; cdr3_length: 16; cdr3_aa: CASSRTFLGLTGELFF
v_call: TRBV3-1/TRBV3-2; j_call: TRBJ2-7; cdr3_length: 16; cdr3_aa: CASSQARGTGVNEQYF
v_call: TRBV19; j_call: TRBJ1-2; cdr3_length: 13; cdr3_aa: CASNAGYLSGYTF
v_call: TRBV7-9; j_call: TRBJ2-3; cdr3_length: 16; cdr3_aa: CASSSPLAGSTDTQYF
v_call: TRBV6-6; j_call: TRBJ2-2; cdr3_length: 14; cdr3_aa: CATFGASNTGELFF
v_call: TRBV4-3; j_call: TRBJ2-7; cdr3_length: 15; cdr3_aa: CASSQGGGGAYEQYF
v_call: TRBV28; j_call: TRBJ2-7; cdr3_length: 16; cdr3_aa: CASRTPPAYRTYEQYF
v_call: TRBV11-3; j_call: TRBJ2-1; cdr3_length: 14; cdr3_aa: CASSLTSAYNEQFF
v_call: TRBV7-3; j_call: TRBJ2-3; cdr3_length: 14; cdr3_aa: CASSRTGGTDTQYF
v_call: TRBV5-1; j_call: TRBJ2-3; cdr3_length: 16; cdr3_aa: CASSLSSVSIADTQYF
v_call: TRBV6-5; j_call: TRBJ2-1; cdr3_length: 14; cdr3_aa: CASSYSTGGDEQFF
v_call: TRBV6-5; j_call: TRBJ1-1; cdr3_length: 12; cdr3_aa: CASRTQGAAAFF
v_call: TRBV5-8; j_call: TRBJ2-7; cdr3_length: 12; cdr3_aa: CASSPGRGEQYF
v_call: TRBV19; j_call: TRBJ2-7; cdr3_length: 16; cdr3_aa: CASKLTSGGGTYEQYF
v_call: TRBV7-2; j_call: TRBJ1-1; cdr3_length: 14; cdr3_aa: CASSLTGGNTEAFF
v_call: TRBV6-6; j_call: TRBJ1-1; cdr3_length: 17; cdr3_aa: CASSRLPRDRPNTEAFF
v_call: TRBV6-6; j_call: TRBJ1-5; cdr3_length: 14; cdr3_aa: CASSYGTGILPQHF
v_call: TRBV7-6; j_call: TRBJ2-6; cdr3_length: 15; cdr3_aa: CASSQSGSGANVLTF
v_call: TRBV29-1; j_call: TRBJ2-1; cdr3_length: 14; cdr3_aa: CSVKNRQQYNEQFF
v_call: TRBV19; j_call: TRBJ2-7; cdr3_length: 15; cdr3_aa: CASSIGRQAVYEQYF
v_call: TRBV6-5; j_call: TRBJ2-1; cdr3_length: 16; cdr3_aa: CASSFGTSGSQGEQFF
v_call: TRBV7-9; j_call: TRBJ2-1; cdr3_length: 15; cdr3_aa: CASSHAGDRAYEQFF
v_call: TRBV6-2/TRBV6-3; j_call: TRBJ1-5; cdr3_length: 14; cdr3_aa: CASSRTGGDQPQHF
v_call: TRBV4-1; j_call: TRBJ2-7; cdr3_length: 15; cdr3_aa: CASSQGQGAEGEQYF